The 23 T cell receptor beta chains listed next were all sequenced from one sample in a study of PD-1 blockade in classical Hodgkin lymphoma. Only in-frame clones appear in the TCRdb table, and some are missing; sequencing was by immunoSEQ multiplex PCR. The repertoire includes approximately 25,000 clones, less than 90% of them detected once, and less than 2% sits in the top ten. Every patient had relapsed following autologous stem cell transplantation, and cohorts differed in brentuximab vedotin exposure. Negative selection with magnetic separation was used to purify CD4+ T cells from thawed PBMCs. The material was CD4+ T cells from blood, obtained at baseline. The receptors were sampled from a human donor with classical Hodgkin lymphoma.

This clone was recorded once. This chain links TRBV7-9 with TRBJ1-1; D is possibly TRBD1 (6 bases). V lost 5 bases and J lost 5, with 18 bases in between. Looked up from germline, CDR1 is SEHNR and CDR2 is FQNEAQ (reference sequence). The CDR3 has 15 residues. CDR3 residues: CASSPGEWIGTEAFF. Written as DNA, the CDR3 is TGTGCCAGCAGCCCAGGGGAGTGGATTGGGACTGAAGCTTTCTTT.

The CDR3 DNA reads as TGTGCCAGCAGCGCTTCCGGGACAGGGACTAACTATGGCTACACCTTC. This translates into CASSASGTGTNYGYTF. V is TRBV5-4 and J is TRBJ1-2; TRBD1 aligns across 9 bases. J lost 0 bases, V lost 4 bases, and 7 bases had no gene match. CDR3 size: 16 residues. Germline V gene sequence: CDR1 SGHNT, CDR2 YYREEE (reference sequence).

The V and J genes are TRBV4-3 and TRBJ2-5; 7 bases match TRBD2. V was pared by 4 bases and J by 3 bases, with 11 bases of the junction left unmatched. Germline V gene lookup returns CDR1 LGHNA and CDR2 YSLEER. This CDR3 spans 16 amino acids. CDR3 nucleotides: TGCGCCAGCAGCCGGGGGGTAGGGACTACAAAAGAGACCCAGTACTTC. The encoded protein is CASSRGVGTTKETQYF.

The chain recombines TRBV19 with TRBJ2-2; D possibly matches TRBD1 or TRBD2 (6 bases each). V lost 6 bases and J 5 bases, leaving 16 bases between the germline ends. This CDR3 has 15 amino acids. Germline assignment: CDR1 LNHDA and CDR2 SQIVND (reference sequence). The CDR3 loop reads CASRVWGARTGELFF. The CDR3 DNA follows: TGTGCCAGTAGGGTTTGGGGGGCGCGAACCGGGGAGCTGTTTTTT.

The chain is built from TRBV7-2 and TRBJ2-3, with 8 positions matching TRBD1. This CDR3 contains 13 residues. With 7 bases clipped from V and 10 bases from J, the junction kept 10 bases outside the gene matches. Germline values: CDR1 SGHTA, CDR2 FQGNSA. In DNA, the CDR3 is TGTGCCAGCACCAATAACCAGGGGGCTGCGCAGTATTTT. Translation: CASTNNQGAAQYF.

The chain has TRBV30 and TRBJ1-5; D is uncertain. Germline CDR1 reads GTSNPN; CDR2 reads SVGIG (reference sequence). The CDR3 sequence is 13 residues long. Trimming took 2 bases from V and 6 from J, leaving 11 bases between them. The CDR3 is CAWSWAVSQPQHF. The DNA for the CDR3 is TGTGCCTGGAGTTGGGCGGTTAGTCAGCCCCAGCATTTT.

This rearrangement joins TRBV10-1 to TRBJ1-1, with D possibly being TRBD1 (6 bases). The CDR3 consists of 14 residues. Germline V CDR1 and CDR2: WNHNN, SYGVQD (reference sequence). V was pared by 10 bases and J by 4 bases, with 19 bases between. The DNA for the CDR3 is TGCGCCACCACGAACAGGGCGGATAGCACTGAAGCTTTCTTT. Amino acids: CATTNRADSTEAFF.

In its sample, this clone was seen once. V and J are TRBV18 and TRBJ2-7; perhaps TRBD2 as D (5 bases). Trimming cost V 5 bases and J 2 bases, with 10 bases left between them. This CDR3 spans 13 amino acids. CDR1 KGHSH and CDR2 LQKENI come from the germline V gene. CDR3 loop: CASSSDGTYEQYF. DNA for the CDR3: TGTGCCAGCTCATCGGACGGGACCTACGAGCAGTACTTC.

V and J are TRBV6-5 and TRBJ2-1; possible D gene TRBD1, 5 bases. Between the trimmed V and J ends, which lost 5 bases and 5 bases, there was a span of 13 bases. Germline V gene data show CDR1 as MNHEY and CDR2 as SVGAGI. This CDR3 spans 14 amino acids. DNA for the CDR3: TGTGCCAGCAGTCCCCGTCGCAGGGACAATGAGCAGTTCTTC. Protein: CASSPRRRDNEQFF.

The V gene is TRBV5-1, the J gene TRBJ1-4; TRBD1 is a possible D gene (5 bases). The CDR3 is 18 residues long. V lost 0 bases to trimming and J lost 0 bases, with 15 bases between them. Per germline, CDR1 SGHRS and CDR2 YFSETQ. CDR3 region: CASSLGQFLGATNEKLFF. Written as DNA, the CDR3 is TGCGCCAGCAGCTTGGGACAGTTTTTGGGTGCAACTAATGAAAAACTGTTTTTT.

The chain joins TRBV28 to TRBJ1-4; tentative D call: TRBD1 (5 bases). Germline CDR1 and CDR2: MDHEN and SYDVKM. The CDR3 is made up of 13 amino acids. V lost 5 bases and J 4 bases, leaving 8 bases between the germline ends. The CDR3 DNA is TGTGCCAGCAGTAAGACAGTTAATGAAAAACTGTTTTTT. Residues: CASSKTVNEKLFF. Filled out from reference TRBV28 and TRBJ1-4, the complete variable domain reads DVKVTQSSRYLVKRTGEKVFLECVQDMDHENMFWYRQDPGLGLRLIYFSYDVKMKEKGDIPEGYSVSREKKERFSLILESASTNQTSMYLCASSKTVNEKLFFGSGTQLSVL.

The chain recombines TRBV5-6 with TRBJ2-3; D uncertain. V was clipped by 4 bases and J by 2 bases, with 5 bases between them. In germline, CDR1 is SGHDT, CDR2 YYEEEE. This CDR3 has 12 amino acids. The CDR3 sequence is CASSRDTDTQYF. The CDR3 nucleotides are TGTGCCAGCAGCAGGGACACAGATACGCAGTATTTT. The whole variable domain, remainder taken from reference TRBV5-6 and TRBJ2-3, is DAGVTQSPTHLIKTRGQQVTLRCSPKSGHDTVSWYQQALGQGPQFIFQYYEEEERQRGNFPDRFSGHQFPNYSSELNVNALLLGDSALYLCASSRDTDTQYFGPGTRLTVL.

The CDR3 protein is CASSSQVNTEAFF. The CDR3 DNA is TGTGCCAGCAGTTCACAGGTGAACACTGAAGCTTTCTTT. The gene calls are TRBV6-6 and TRBJ1-1; D possibly corresponds to TRBD1 (5 bases). Germline V CDR1 and CDR2: MNHNY, SVGAGI (reference sequence). CDR3 length: 13 amino acids. V gave up 4 bases and J gave up 0 bases, with 6 bases separating them.

This sequence joins TRBV5-1 and TRBJ1-1; TRBD1 matches 9 bases. Germline V gene data show CDR1 as SGHRS and CDR2 as YFSETQ. The CDR3 spans 14 residues. V shed 0 bases, J shed 3 bases, and the junction held 0 bases outside the gene matches. The CDR3 reads CASSLGTGDTEAFF. The DNA of the CDR3 is TGCGCCAGCAGCTTGGGGACAGGGGACACTGAAGCTTTCTTT.

The genes are TRBV10-3 and TRBJ2-3; D ambiguous. The V gene's germline CDR1 is ENHRY and CDR2 SYGVKD. Deletions cut 8 bases from V and 2 bases from J, with 8 bases between. There are 12 residues in the CDR3. The CDR3 DNA follows: TGTGCCATCGCTGTCAACACAGATACGCAGTATTTT. Translating it yields CAIAVNTDTQYF.

The chain couples TRBV5-4 to TRBJ2-1, with D unresolved. There are 14 residues in the CDR3. CDR1 and CDR2 (germline): SGHNT, YYREEE (reference sequence). Trimming took off 4 bases at V and 8 bases at J, with 16 bases between the two ends. CDR3 amino acids: CASSQAPRNDEQFF. The CDR3 coding sequence is TGTGCCAGCAGCCAAGCTCCACGGAACGATGAGCAGTTCTTC.

V usage is TRBV5-6 and J usage is TRBJ1-6; perhaps TRBD1 as D (5 bases). The V gene lost 2 bases and the J gene lost 0 bases, with 12 bases spanning the gap. There are 17 residues in the CDR3. Germline V gene lookup returns CDR1 SGHDT and CDR2 YYEEEE. CDR3 sequence: CASSFWGTSSYNSPLHF. The CDR3 DNA reads as TGTGCCAGCAGCTTTTGGGGGACCAGCTCCTATAATTCACCCCTCCACTTT.

As to this clone: Other DNA sequences within the sample encode an identical CDR3. V usage is TRBV6-5 and J usage is TRBJ1-2, with TRBD1 as a possible D gene (6 bases). V lost 6 bases to trimming and J lost 5 bases, with 13 bases between them. There are 13 residues in the CDR3. Germline V CDR1 and CDR2: MNHEY, SVGAGI. CDR3: CASSSTGTYGYTF. DNA of the CDR3: TGTGCCAGCAGCTCTACAGGGACTTATGGCTACACCTTC.

The rearrangement uses TRBV6-5 and TRBJ1-3, with D possibly being TRBD1 (5 bases). The V gene's germline CDR1 is MNHEY and CDR2 SVGAGI. V was clipped by 6 bases and J by 3 bases, with 9 bases between them. CDR3 length: 13 residues. This chain's CDR3 is CASRRDLGNTIYF. In DNA form, the CDR3 reads TGTGCCAGCAGGAGGGACCTTGGAAACACCATATATTTT.

The V and J genes are TRBV7-2 and TRBJ2-3; TRBD1 matches 9 bases. Germline assignment: CDR1 SGHTA and CDR2 FQGNSA. The CDR3 totals 15 residues. V gave up 3 bases and J gave up 5 bases; unmatched junction bases: 6. The CDR3 region has the DNA TGTGCCAGCAGCTTTACAGGGGGCGCGTTAGATACGCAGTATTTT. Residues: CASSFTGGALDTQYF.

This chain joins TRBV9 and TRBJ1-4, with a possible D match to TRBD1 (6 bases). V dropped 3 bases and J dropped 8 bases, with 17 bases sitting between them. Looked up from germline, CDR1 is SGDLS and CDR2 is YYNGEE. The CDR3 has 15 residues. Here the CDR3 reads CASSARDTNGEKLFF. CDR3 nucleotides: TGTGCCAGCAGCGCCCGGGACACGAATGGCGAAAAACTGTTTTTT.

The rearrangement uses TRBV5-6 and TRBJ2-7; 9 bases line up with TRBD1. V lost 4 bases and J lost 6; bases outside the gene matches: 8. CDR1 SGHDT and CDR2 YYEEEE come from the germline V gene. This CDR3 has 14 amino acids. The CDR3 DNA sequence: TGTGCCAGCAGCCTCCGGGACAGGGAGGGCGAGCAGTACTTC. The encoded protein is CASSLRDREGEQYF.

The chain recombines TRBV6-1 with TRBJ2-6; 10 bases map to TRBD1. The CDR3 is made up of 17 amino acids. V gave up 3 bases and J gave up 3 bases; unmatched junction bases: 5. The germline CDR1 and CDR2 sequences are MNHNS and SASEGT. The CDR3 sequence is CASSEGTGALGANVLTF. The CDR3 nucleotides read TGTGCCAGCAGTGAGGGGACAGGGGCTCTTGGGGCCAACGTCCTGACTTTC.